A single TCR beta chain is shown here with its context. In the source study's methods: Amplification from reference gene primers served as the basis for estimated nucleated cell counts. Some clones are missing from TCRdb's copy, which holds only in-frame ones; the method was immunoSEQ multiplex PCR. The V and J calls and clone size were taken over from that table, and D and trimming were inferred from the DNA. The data show 220,000 or so clones, with more than 70% seen just once and around 3.5% held by the top ten. This sample is part of a study of blood T cell repertoires in COVID-19. Background on the study: Both acute and convalescent COVID-19 samples were obtained from the United States, Italy and Spain. From T cells, B-cell-depleted T cells, or PBMCs came the material, which was cDNA or gDNA.

The germline V gene has CDR1 KGHDR and CDR2 SFDVKD. The CDR3 extends over 13 amino acids. V lost 3 bases, J lost 6 bases, and 4 bases stayed unmatched. The specimen sequenced was peripheral blood. This TCR was sampled from a woman over 75 with acute or convalescent COVID-19. The V gene is TRBV24-1, the J gene TRBJ2-7, with TRBD1 matching over 7 bases. As DNA, the CDR3 is TGTGCCACCAGTGATCCTACAGGGGTCGAGCAGTACTTC. Its translation: CATSDPTGVEQYF.